The 13 T cell receptor beta chains in this list originate from one sample, sequenced in a study of T cells in Graves' hyperthyroidism and ophthalmopathy. Template material for amplifying TCR beta CDR3 regions consisted of RNA transcripts. The HTBI primer set served for first-round RT-PCR of the TCR CDR3. TCRdb processed the multiplex PCR reads anew with MiXCR; each CDR3 protein has one entry. Counted here are under 700,000 distinct CDR3 sequences, over 15% occurring once; the ten biggest clones make up more than 15%. The sequencing input was blood. The receptors shown here come from a woman between 18 and 29 years old with Graves' hyperthyroidism.

This clonotype was seen ten or more times. The chain couples TRBV7-2 to TRBJ2-2; D not certain. The CDR3 is made up of 13 amino acids. CDR1 SGHTA and CDR2 FQGNSA come from the germline V gene. V gave up 2 bases and J gave up 6 bases, with 7 bases separating them. CDR3 sequence (DNA): TGTGCCAGCAGCTTAAAGCAAGCCGGGGAGCTGTTTTTT. It specifies CASSLKQAGELFF.

V is TRBV7-9 and J is TRBJ2-7, with 9 nucleotides matching TRBD1. This CDR3 spans 15 amino acids. Germline V gene data show CDR1 as SEHNR and CDR2 as FQNEAQ (reference sequence). Germline trimming cut 6 bases from V and 0 bases from J; bases unmatched to any gene: 6. The CDR3 nucleotides are TGTGCCAGCAGGCCCTTGGGACAGGGCTCCTACGAGCAGTACTTC. Translated, it gives CASRPLGQGSYEQYF.

In its sample, this clonotype was seen many times. This chain joins TRBV30 and TRBJ1-4; 7 bases match TRBD1. The CDR3 has 15 amino acids. Per germline, CDR1 GTSNPN and CDR2 SVGIG (reference sequence). With V trimmed by 3 bases and J by 0 bases, 4 bases remained unmatched. The CDR3 here is CAWSPGTATNEKLFF. The CDR3 nucleotides are TGTGCCTGGAGCCCGGGGACAGCAACTAATGAAAAACTGTTTTTT.

Many counts were recorded for this clonotype. This sequence joins TRBV2 and TRBJ1-6, with 8 bases lining up with TRBD1. Germline V CDR1 and CDR2: SNHLY, FYNNEI. This CDR3 spans 13 amino acids. V lost 8 bases and J lost 6; bases outside the gene matches: 3. The CDR3 region is CASQGAGNSPLHF. Here the CDR3 DNA reads TGTGCCAGCCAGGGGGCTGGTAATTCACCCCTCCACTTT.

This clonotype was counted many times. V usage is TRBV11-2 and J usage is TRBJ2-7; D may be TRBD1 (5 bases). Looked up from germline, CDR1 is SGHAT and CDR2 is FQNNGV. The CDR3 length is 14 residues. Trimming shortened V by 5 bases and J by 2 bases, and 13 bases separated the two germline ends. CDR3 DNA: TGTGCCAGCAGCCAGAACAGGCTTCCCTACGAGCAGTACTTC. Encoded protein: CASSQNRLPYEQYF.

In its sample, this clonotype was seen many times. The rearrangement links TRBV6-2 or TRBV6-3 to TRBJ2-7, with 8 bases fitting TRBD2. CDR3 length: 12 amino acids. Germline-derived CDR1 and CDR2 are MNHEY and SVGEGT. V lost 7 bases, J lost 2 bases, and 1 base stayed unmatched. The CDR3 here is CASTGRAYEQYF. In nucleotides, the CDR3 is TGTGCCAGCACCGGGAGGGCCTACGAGCAGTACTTC.

This clonotype was found many times. The chain carries TRBV7-2 and TRBJ2-3; D may be TRBD2 (7 bases). The germline CDR1 and CDR2 sequences are SGHTA and FQGNSA. CDR3 length: 16 amino acids. Trimming stripped 3 bases from V and 6 bases from J, with 19 bases between. The CDR3 region has the DNA TGTGCCAGCAGCTTGGGTGGGGGGGGCGCAGGGGATACGCAGTATTTT. Its protein product is CASSLGGGGAGDTQYF.

This rearrangement joins TRBV12-3 or TRBV12-4 to TRBJ1-4; D call uncertain. The CDR3 covers 13 residues. The ends were cut back, 3 bases at V and 7 bases at J, with 9 bases in the middle. The CDR3, as DNA: TGTGCCAGCAGTTTCTCGGGTCTTGAAAAACTGTTTTTT. It encodes CASSFSGLEKLFF.

V is TRBV24-1 and J is TRBJ2-7; D gene unclear. The V gene lost 2 bases and the J gene lost 3 bases, with 10 bases spanning the gap. The CDR3 has 14 amino acids. CDR1 KGHDR and CDR2 SFDVKD come from the germline V gene. CDR3 residues: CATSDSGPLYEQYF. CDR3 coding DNA: TGTGCCACCAGTGATTCCGGGCCCCTCTACGAGCAGTACTTC.

In its sample, this clonotype was seen a few times. The chain carries TRBV20-1 and TRBJ2-7; 13 nucleotides agree with TRBD2. This CDR3 contains 14 residues. The V gene end was trimmed by 6 bases and the J gene end by 3 bases; junction bases not matched to a gene: 5. Germline CDR1 and CDR2: DFQATT and SNEGSKA (reference sequence). The CDR3 is CSALGLAGFYEQYF. CDR3 in DNA: TGCAGTGCACTGGGACTAGCGGGATTCTACGAGCAGTACTTC.

A single count supports this clonotype. A far larger clone differs by one base, so this is likely a read error. The V and J genes are TRBV2 and TRBJ2-1; tentatively, D is TRBD2 (6 bases). With the DNA end fitting TRBJ2-7 better, the J assignment may be wrong. CDR3 length: 13 residues. Germline loops: CDR1 SNHLY, CDR2 FYNNEI. DNA for the CDR3: TGTGCCAGCAGCCTCTTGGGGGGAAATGAGCAGTACTTC. Encoded protein: CASSLLGGNEQYF.

Written as DNA, the CDR3 is TGTGCCAGCAGTTTAGTACTAGCGGGAGCCGATACGCAGTATTTT. As protein: CASSLVLAGADTQYF. The V call is TRBV27, the J call TRBJ2-3; 11 bases agree with TRBD2. J gave up 6 bases and V 2 bases, and 4 bases lay outside the gene matches. The V gene's germline CDR1 is MNHEY and CDR2 SMNVEV (reference sequence). CDR3 length equals 15 residues.

The chain combines TRBV4-1 with TRBJ2-2; D is uncertain. The CDR3 extends over 16 amino acids. Per germline, CDR1 MGHRA and CDR2 YSYEKL. Trimming stripped 0 bases from V and 5 bases from J, with 13 bases between. CDR3 bases: TGCGCCAGCAGCCAAGATCCCAGGTTGAGGACCGGGGAGCTGTTTTTT. This encodes CASSQDPRLRTGELFF.